This T cell receptor (beta chain) was captured by sequencing in a study of T cell clonotyping in hematopoietic cell transplantation (dated by TCRdb to about 2021). Background on the whole study: Blood samples were obtained from recipients approximately 28 days before transplant and at days 30, 100 and 180 after transplant. A total of under 150 blood samples were collected in the study from some 40 consecutive transplant recipients and their related donors. Recruitment of patients was conducted between late 2015 and early 2017, and follow-up was continued until late 2020 or death. Samples from 4 or 5 patients were obtained at the onset of acute graft-versus-host disease and were compared with samples from patients in whom GVHD never developed.

General study outcomes and caveats: A decrease in recipient TCR diversity was observed after transplant, and a progressive increase in pathologically expanded clonotypes was seen from day 30 to day 180. Just a small fraction of recipient repertoires overlapped with donor repertoires, and more than 95% appeared de novo at the given depth. Broader TCR repertoire diversity after transplant was predicted by Inverse Simpson Index values from donors and from recipients before transplant. The sample size was limited and the cells went unsorted, which meant the CD4 and CD8 repertoire contributions could not be told apart.

Explained via the paper, the time point label denotes: recipient sample taken at acute GVHD onset. Using Nuclei Lysis Solution, genomic DNA was extracted from unfractionated peripheral blood mononuclear cells that were either fresh or cryopreserved. The immunoSEQ assay, a bias-controlled multiplex PCR using V- and J-specific primers, was used to amplify TCR beta CDR3 regions from genomic DNA. A proprietary barcode and Illumina adapter sequences were added to the CDR3 amplicons in a second PCR step. An Illumina MiSeq instrument was used to sequence the CDR3 libraries. In the authors' own workflow: immunoSEQ Analyzer 3.0 was used for export and quality control, with R Bioconductor and Immunarch used for downstream analyses. Only productive rearrangements within the normalized downsampled data set were used in the calculation of repertoire metrics. In the normalized cohort, a clonotype counted as pathologically expanded if the clonotype was larger than 5 templates. The Inverse Simpson Index was used to measure repertoire diversity. To capture all clonotypes, the CMV-specificity analyses were run on the non-normalized data set. TCRdb limited this immuneACCESS table to in-frame rearrangements with V and J called. A share of clones is missing; checked studies link under half to unresolved V genes, and the rest is unexplained. The V and J calls and clone size were taken over from that table, and D and trimming were inferred from the DNA. This sample gives around 9,000 clones in total; about 88% of them show up just once. Of the sample, 4.2% is held by the ten largest clones.

The CDR3 holds 16 amino acids from the cysteine to the phenylalanine. The read is trimmed to its CDR3 DNA, 48 bases read in frame from base 1. Trimming accounts for 5 bases at V and 9 bases at J, while the number of junction bases matched to no gene is 19. The germline V gene gives CDR1 as MDHEN and CDR2 as SYDVKM. A remark on this clone: It lacks a known antigen. No base quality values were provided; no much bigger clone lies one nucleotide off.

This sequence was found in a male patient aged 60 to 75 who had an allogeneic stem cell transplant from a related donor, so the T cells may come from the graft donor. Some clones in this sample may be carry-over from other donors' samples. The chain employs TRBV28 and TRBJ2-7, with 7 bases aligning to TRBD1. Sequencing was performed on peripheral blood mononuclear cells, taken at the time of graft-versus-host disease after allogeneic stem cell transplant. The sequence in DNA is TGTGCCAGCAGTCTTACCTTTCCGACAGGGCAGATGGGGCAGTACTTC. This gives the protein CASSLTFPTGQMGQYF.